This TCR beta chain was sequenced during a study of molecular identifiers for immune sequencing clone quantification. Whole-study context: In replicates, RNA taken from roughly 20,000 or 100,000 naive CD8 cells was divided five ways, and four portions underwent sequencing.

For bulk TCR libraries, previously described methods and listed TCR primers were used. TCRdb used MiXCR to reprocess the PCR reads, holding one entry per CDR3 protein. The data show more than 450,000 distinct CDR3 sequences, around 23% seen once. V was trimmed by 9 bases and J by 13 bases, leaving 21 bases between them. There are 12 residues in the CDR3. Germline-derived CDR1 and CDR2 are LNHDA and SQIVND (reference sequence). A note on this clonotype: What it binds is unknown.

Study outcomes and limitations: Highly expanded clone sizes could be underestimated by identical TCR molecules that share a barcode. Beyond 20 RNA copies, clones held over 99% of effector molecules, compared with under 1% in naive cells.

Sequenced material: naive CD8+ T cells from blood, with Jurkat cell RNA spiked in. Subset specified: FACS-sorted CD8+CD4-CCR7+CD45RA+ naive T cells. This clonotype was obtained from a human donor in good health. Some libraries in this study had Jurkat cell RNA spiked in. This chain uses TRBV19 with TRBJ2-5; D is possibly TRBD1 or TRBD2 (5 bases each). CDR3 loop: CASYGGGEPPYF. CDR3 DNA: TGTGCCAGCTATGGTGGGGGTGAGCCCCCGTACTTC.